The clone carrying this T cell receptor beta chain was recorded only once. Germline CDR1 is WNHNN and CDR2 is SYGVQD (reference sequence). Germline trimming cut 2 bases from V and 7 bases from J; bases unmatched to any gene: 8. The CDR3 sequence is 15 residues long. A Seattle source enrolled patients during active infection and followed them longitudinally. This record comes from a study of blood T cell repertoires in COVID-19. Study in general: Acute-phase and convalescent COVID-19 samples originated in the United States, Italy and Spain.

This table comes from immunoSEQ multiplex PCR, and its TCRdb copy is limited to in-frame clones, with some not included. The sample has approximately 210,000 clones; roughly 80% are singletons. The source of this sequence is a woman aged 80 or older with COVID-19, enrolled during active disease. This chain uses TRBV10-1 with TRBJ2-1; 7 bases match TRBD2. Sequenced: peripheral blood. CDR3 amino acids: CASSETHGGKNEQFF. The CDR3 DNA follows: TGCGCCAGCAGTGAGACCCACGGGGGGAAGAATGAGCAGTTCTTC.